This T cell receptor (beta chain) is from a study of cytomegalovirus exposure and HLA in healthy donors. Study context: Counted in an early data release were approximately 85 million unique TCRs from HLA-typed donors. Study-wide results and limits: An analysis that was carried out later associated some 17,000 TCR beta sequences with HLA alleles at 0.05 false discovery rate.

Primers for the PCR totalled 60 Vbeta and 13 Jbeta. Clones were read by immunoSEQ multiplex PCR, and TCRdb kept only the in-frame ones, dropping some. The sample consists of 80,000 or so clones, approximately 78% of them appearing once. Turning to this clone: As yet, its antigen is unknown.

Sequencing input: PBMCs. The TCR was taken from a man aged 35-49 years in good health and CMV-seronegative.

Written as DNA, the CDR3 is TGTGCCAGCGATAAGCGGGATTCATACGAGCAGTACTTC. Translated: CASDKRDSYEQYF. The V call is TRBV7-9, the J call TRBJ2-7; 7 bases align to TRBD2. The CDR3 has 13 amino acids. Germline trimming cut 8 bases from V and 4 bases from J; bases unmatched to any gene: 8. Germline values: CDR1 SEHNR, CDR2 FQNEAQ (reference sequence).